Given below is one T cell receptor (beta chain) in context. Its antigen is undetermined. Sample treatment: some 20 received Ad26.COV2.S at low or high dose, single or two shots; several received placebo; per-sample allocation not given. Material that was analyzed had been drawn on day 63 after the first vaccine or placebo injection. An Ad26 vector that expressed Wuhan-strain SARS-CoV-2 spike constituted the vaccine. These data are taken from a study of Ad26.COV2.S vaccination and SARS-CoV-2 variants. Looking at the study overall: The study gave Ad26.COV2.S intramuscularly, once or twice 56 days apart.

Findings and caveats of the study: Placebo recipients trailed vaccine recipients in spike-specific TCR breadth.

Some clones are missing from TCRdb's copy, which holds only in-frame ones; the method was immunoSEQ multiplex PCR. This table holds about 680,000 clones, more than 70% found once. The source of this sequence is a person aged 18-60 years who received the Ad26.COV2.S COVID-19 vaccine or a placebo. This specimen consisted of peripheral blood, obtained in a trial of Ad26.COV2.S vaccine versus placebo.

CDR3 nucleotide sequence: TGCAGTGCTAGAGAACCTCGGACCCAGTACTTC. Amino acids: CSAREPRTQYF. The chain has TRBV20-1 and TRBJ2-5; D gene uncertain. The CDR3 spans 11 residues. Germline CDR1 reads DFQATT; CDR2 reads SNEGSKA (reference sequence). Trimming cost V 0 bases and J 7 bases, with 6 bases left between them.